The 14 T cell receptor beta chains listed next were all sequenced from one sample in a study of breast tumors, draining lymph nodes, adjacent tissues. TCRdb analysed the multiplex PCR reads with MiXCR anew, one entry per CDR3 protein. The repertoire holds over 130,000 distinct CDR3 sequences, with roughly 33% as singletons. Breast cancer patients provided tissue from their axillary draining lymph nodes. The source material was axillary lymph node tissue. These receptors were obtained from a female donor with breast cancer. Some clones in this sample may be carry-over from other donors' samples.

This rearrangement joins TRBV4-3 to TRBJ2-2; no definite D call. The V and J ends lost 0 bases and 8 bases respectively, with 4 bases between them. The germline V gene encodes CDR1 LGHNA and CDR2 YSLEER. This CDR3 has 12 amino acids. CDR3 residues: CASSQETGELFF. CDR3 nucleotide sequence: TGCGCCAGCAGCCAAGAAACAGGGGAGCTGTTTTTT.

This clonotype was recorded many times. The chain has TRBV18 and TRBJ1-5; TRBD1 is a possible D gene (6 bases). The V gene lost 2 bases and the J gene lost 3 bases, with 11 bases spanning the gap. Germline assignment: CDR1 KGHSH and CDR2 LQKENI. The CDR3 length is 15 residues. In DNA, the CDR3 is TGTGCCAGCTCACCAGAGACAGGAGTCAATCAGCCCCAGCATTTT. This translates into CASSPETGVNQPQHF.

The chain couples TRBV3-2 to TRBJ1-4; the table's D gene call, TRBD1, was not cross checked with the DNA. TRBV3-2 is a pseudogene. The CDR3 sequence is 16 residues long. CDR3 protein: CASSLPWTGVREKLFF. CDR3 nucleotides: TGTGCCAGCAGCCTCCCATGGACAGGGGTTCGTGAAAAACTGTTTTTT.

The J gene is TRBJ2-7, the V gene TRBV7-9, with 10 nucleotides matching TRBD1. Germline-derived CDR1 and CDR2 are SEHNR and FQNEAQ (reference sequence). The CDR3 has 19 amino acids. CDR3 nucleotides: TGCGCCAGCAGCCCAACCTCCTTCCTTGGACAGGGGGGAAGCAATGAGCAGTACGTC. The encoded protein is CASSPTSFLGQGGSNEQYV.

This clonotype has at least ten counts. One base away lies a much larger clone, so this may be a sequencing read error. J is TRBJ2-7 and V is TRBV20-1, with D unresolved. This CDR3 is built from 13 residues. Germline V gives CDR1 DFQATT, CDR2 SNEGSKA (reference sequence). CDR3 in DNA: TGCAGTGCTGAAAGCAGACCCTACTACGCGCAGTACTTC. Protein: CSAESRPYYAQYF.

The sample holds many counts of this clonotype. This chain joins TRBV5-1 and TRBJ2-1; 9 bases map to TRBD2. Germline-derived CDR1 and CDR2 are SGHRS and YFSETQ. CDR3 length equals 15 residues. Losses at the gene ends were 0 bases for V and 6 bases for J; bases not matched to a gene: 4. In DNA, the CDR3 is TGCGCCAGCAGCTTGGAGGTTAGCGGGGGCAATGAGCAGTTCTTC. Its translation is CASSLEVSGGNEQFF.

This clonotype was seen a few times. The junction and the germline gene differ at one end; a read error may be behind it. The chain links TRBV6-5 to TRBJ2-5; tentative D call: TRBD1 (8 bases). The CDR3 spans 16 residues. Germline V CDR1 and CDR2: MNHEY, SVGAGI. The CDR3 protein is CASSHSRTGREETQYF. The CDR3 nucleotides read TGTGCCAGCAGTCACTCGAGGACAGGGAGGGAAGAGACCCAGTACTTC.

The rearrangement uses TRBV11-2 and TRBJ1-1, with D uncertain. The CDR3 runs 13 residues. With 5 bases removed from V and 1 base from J, the gap between germline ends came to 8 bases. In germline, CDR1 is SGHAT, CDR2 FQNNGV. As DNA, the CDR3 is TGTGCCAGCAGCCGCCCCCCGAACACTGAAGCTTTCTTT. The encoded protein is CASSRPPNTEAFF.

This clonotype was recorded at least ten times. The rearrangement joins TRBV20-1 to TRBJ2-1, with 9 nucleotides matching TRBD2. The V segment lost 3 bases and the J segment 4 bases; nucleotides outside the gene matches: 10. This CDR3 contains 16 residues. Germline V gene lookup returns CDR1 DFQATT and CDR2 SNEGSKA (reference sequence). The CDR3 DNA reads TGCAGTGCTAGTGCCTCTAGCGGGGAGGGTTACAATGAGCAGTTCTTC. This encodes CSASASSGEGYNEQFF.

This clonotype was seen a few times. This may be a read error: a much more frequent sequence differs by one nucleotide. This rearrangement joins TRBV7-2 to TRBJ2-5; 7 bases match TRBD2. Germline V gives CDR1 SGHTA, CDR2 FQGNSA. CDR3 size: 15 residues. The CDR3 coding sequence is TGTGCCAGCAACCCTCAAGGGGACTACTTGGAGACCCAGCACTTC. Its protein product is CASNPQGDYLETQHF.

This clonotype showed up many times. V is TRBV20-1 and J is TRBJ2-5; D is uncertain. The V gene's germline CDR1 is DFQATT and CDR2 SNEGSKA (reference sequence). V was shortened by 6 bases and J by 1 base, with 18 bases between the two germline ends. This CDR3 has 15 amino acids. The CDR3 bases are TGCAGTGCCCCGCCGGGTAGGACCGCCCAAGAGACCCAGTACTTC. As protein: CSAPPGRTAQETQYF.

In regard to this clonotype: A much more abundant neighbour one base away suggests this may be a read error. The rearrangement joins TRBV27 to TRBJ1-3; D is undetermined. The CDR3 runs 14 residues. From germline, CDR1 is MNHEY and CDR2 SMNVEV (reference sequence). The CDR3 DNA is TGTACCAGCAGTCCAATAGTCGGTGGAAACACCATATATTTT. Amino acid sequence: CTSSPIVGGNTIYF.

There are many counts of this clonotype. CDR3: CSASDYVQELQPQHF. CDR3 nucleotides: TGCAGTGCTAGTGATTACGTCCAAGAACTTCAGCCCCAGCATTTT. J is TRBJ1-5 and V is TRBV20-1, with D unclear. The CDR3 has 15 amino acids. Germline-derived CDR1 and CDR2 are DFQATT and SNEGSKA (reference sequence). Trimming took 3 bases from V and 6 from J, leaving 18 bases between them.

This clonotype was counted at least ten times. One end of the junction fails to match germline, which may point to a read error. This chain uses TRBV20-1 with TRBJ2-7; tentative D call: TRBD2 (5 bases). Germline CDR1 and CDR2: DFQATT and SNEGSKA (reference sequence). The length of the CDR3 is 14 residues. The CDR3 sequence: CSARDHSGSPLGNF. The CDR3 DNA is TGCAGTGCTAGAGACCACTCGGGGAGCCCCCTGGGGAACTTC.